This TCR beta chain was recorded in a study of cytomegalovirus exposure and HLA in healthy donors. Unrecorded immune exposure was likely among donors, who were nominally healthy when sampled. The CDR3 is 13 residues long. The J segment lost 4 bases and the V segment lost 5 bases, leaving 4 bases of the junction unmatched. Germline CDR1 reads SGHNT; CDR2 reads YENEEA. The PCR used 60 Vbeta and 13 Jbeta primers. The assay was immunoSEQ multiplex PCR, and TCRdb's table has in-frame clones only and misses some. The sample consists of hundreds of thousands of clones, around 65% of them appearing once. This sequence was found in a female donor in good health and CMV-seronegative. Sequenced sample: PBMCs. The chain has TRBV11-3 and TRBJ1-1; TRBD1 aligns across 7 bases. CDR3 region: CASSPTGVTEAFF. CDR3 bases: TGTGCCAGCAGCCCCACAGGGGTCACTGAAGCTTTCTTT.